This TCR beta chain was captured in a study of T-cell memory formation after mild COVID-19. Study background: Largely donor-specific TCR clusters were found.

V was pared by 3 bases and J by 4 bases, with 16 bases between. The CDR3 extends over 16 amino acids. From germline, CDR1 is SGHRS and CDR2 YFSETQ. Employing constant-segment primers, 5'RACE generated TCR alpha and TCR beta cDNA libraries bearing sample barcodes and UMIs. MiXCR was run by TCRdb on the 5' RACE reads, yielding one entry per CDR3 protein. The sample lists some 250,000 distinct CDR3 sequences; approximately 9% were seen once. The study's findings and limits: Second-wave clones reaching peak frequency on day 37 lacked confirmed SARS-CoV-2 specificity. Clones that contracted from day 15 to 85 had balanced CD4/CD8; later expanders were CD4+ biased.

This clonotype was seen at least ten times. What it recognizes is unknown. This receptor was obtained from a man younger than 35 who had mild COVID-19 (a few samples of this study predate the infection). Cell type and time point are not known. The genes are TRBV5-1 and TRBJ2-2; perhaps TRBD2 as D (6 bases). Sequenced sample: PBMCs or a T cell subset sorted from them (not recorded which). The CDR3: CASSSGPGEGTGELFF. Written as DNA, the CDR3 is TGCGCCAGCAGCTCGGGCCCGGGAGAAGGCACCGGGGAGCTGTTTTTT.